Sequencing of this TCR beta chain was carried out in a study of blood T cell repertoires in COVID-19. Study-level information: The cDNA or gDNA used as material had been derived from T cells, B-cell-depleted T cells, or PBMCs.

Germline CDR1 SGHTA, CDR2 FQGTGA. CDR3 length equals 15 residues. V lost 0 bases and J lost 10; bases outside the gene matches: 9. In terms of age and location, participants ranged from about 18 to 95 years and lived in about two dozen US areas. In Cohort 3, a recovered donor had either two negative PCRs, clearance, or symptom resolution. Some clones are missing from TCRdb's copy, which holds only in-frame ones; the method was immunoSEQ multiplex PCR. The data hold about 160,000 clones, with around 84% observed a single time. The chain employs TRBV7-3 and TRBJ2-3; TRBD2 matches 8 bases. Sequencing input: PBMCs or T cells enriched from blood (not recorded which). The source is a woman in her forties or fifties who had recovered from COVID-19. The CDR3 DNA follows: TGTGCCAGCAGCTTAACCCCGGGGGTAGCGGGGTCGCAGTATTTT. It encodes CASSLTPGVAGSQYF.